The 8 T cell receptor beta chains below all came from one sample that was sequenced in a study of T cells in Graves' hyperthyroidism and ophthalmopathy. RNA transcripts served as the template for amplifying TCR beta CDR3 regions. With the HTBI primer set, the TCR CDR3 went through a first round of RT-PCR. Via MiXCR, TCRdb re-called the multiplex PCR reads, giving one row per CDR3 protein. The repertoire has 300,000 to 450,000 distinct CDR3 sequences, 15% of them found once; the top ten carry 32%. The sample taken for sequencing was blood. These receptors all stem from a woman in her 30s with Graves' hyperthyroidism.

The table lists this clonotype with many counts. V and J are TRBV30 and TRBJ1-5, with 8 positions matching TRBD1. Unmatched junction bases numbered 2, after V lost 2 bases and J lost 5 bases. CDR3 size: 13 residues. The germline V gene encodes CDR1 GTSNPN and CDR2 SVGIG (reference sequence). The CDR3 loop is CAWSPGGDQPQHF. The CDR3 bases are TGTGCCTGGAGTCCAGGGGGCGATCAGCCCCAGCATTTT.

This rearrangement joins TRBV28 to TRBJ1-1; 9 nucleotides align to TRBD1. Germline V gene data show CDR1 as MDHEN and CDR2 as SYDVKM. The CDR3 totals 16 residues. After removal of 4 bases from V and 7 bases from J, the junction contained 13 bases not matched to a gene. The CDR3 bases are TGTGCCAGCAGTTCCATTACCGGGACAGGGACGATTGAAGCTTTCTTT. This translates into CASSSITGTGTIEAFF.

At least ten counts were recorded for this clonotype. The chain couples TRBV27 to TRBJ1-2; 8 bases line up with TRBD1. V lost 5 bases to trimming and J lost 4 bases; unmatched junction nucleotides: 21. CDR3 length: 19 amino acids. Germline V gene data show CDR1 as MNHEY and CDR2 as SMNVEV (reference sequence). The CDR3 region has the DNA TGTGCCAGCAGTCCCCGGGGCAGGGGGCCCCAATCGAGATTCTATGGCTACACCTTC. Translation: CASSPRGRGPQSRFYGYTF.

The chain recombines TRBV30 with TRBJ2-3; 10 bases are shared with TRBD1. CDR3 length: 15 residues. CDR1 is GTSNPN, CDR2 SVGIG, per germline (reference sequence). The junction had 9 bases not matched to a gene; V was cut back by 4 bases and J by 5 bases. The CDR3 is CAWKTGQGRIDTQYF. The CDR3 DNA sequence: TGTGCCTGGAAGACGGGACAGGGGCGAATAGATACGCAGTATTTT.

This clonotype has only a few counts. The rearrangement links TRBV5-1 to TRBJ1-2, with no clear D. The germline gives CDR1 SGHRS, CDR2 YFSETQ. The CDR3 loop spans 13 amino acids. The V end lost 3 bases, the J end lost 7 bases, and 13 bases lay between the germline ends. CDR3 nucleotide sequence: TGCGCCAGCAGCTGGGGTTATGAGGCTGGCTACACCTTC. Translating it yields CASSWGYEAGYTF.

The chain employs TRBV5-6 and TRBJ2-7, with D hard to call. Germline CDR1 SGHDT, CDR2 YYEEEE. Trimming pared 0 bases from V and 3 bases from J, leaving 13 bases between. The CDR3 loop spans 15 amino acids. The DNA of the CDR3 is TGTGCCAGCAGCTTGGGAGTTCAGCCTAACTACGAGCAGTACTTC. Translated: CASSLGVQPNYEQYF.

The table lists this clonotype with many counts. The chain is built from TRBV7-3 and TRBJ2-1; 11 bases align to TRBD2. CDR3 size: 17 residues. In germline, CDR1 is SGHTA, CDR2 FQGTGA. The trim removed 5 bases at V and 3 bases at J, leaving 9 bases unmatched. The CDR3 DNA sequence: TGTGCCAGCAGCCTTAATAGCGGGACTAGCGGCTACAATGAGCAGTTCTTC. Amino acids: CASSLNSGTSGYNEQFF.

This clonotype was observed at least ten times. The chain uses TRBV12-3 or TRBV12-4 and TRBJ2-3; D ambiguous. V dropped 2 bases and J dropped 4 bases, with 13 bases sitting between them. CDR3 size: 15 residues. In nucleotides, the CDR3 is TGTGCCAGCAGTTTACTGGCCGCTGGCGCAGATACGCAGTATTTT. Translation: CASSLLAAGADTQYF.